There are a few counts of the clone carrying this T cell receptor (beta chain). The CDR3 contains 15 residues. Germline loops: CDR1 DFQATT, CDR2 SNEGSKA (reference sequence). Trimming left V 6 bases short and J 0 bases short, with 17 bases between. This sample stems from a study of regulatory T cells in long-lasting Graves disease. To make TCR beta libraries, researchers used iRepertoire HTBI primers and Arm-PCR of CDR3 regions. MiXCR, run by TCRdb on the multiplex PCR reads, gives a single entry per CDR3 protein. The sample lists more than 650,000 distinct CDR3 sequences, 30% occurring once. The time point was: persistent/refractory GD, antithyroid drugs over 5 years with positive TRAb. PBMC RNA served as the TCR library source.

This clonotype originated in a female donor with Graves disease. J is TRBJ1-1 and V is TRBV20-1; the D gene is possibly TRBD1 (5 bases). The specimen comprised peripheral blood mononuclear cells (PBMCs), sampled when the disease was refractory, from a patient treated with antithyroid drugs. The CDR3 nucleotides are TGCAGTGCCCACTCCCCGGGACGGGTGAACACTGAAGCTTTCTTT. It codes for CSAHSPGRVNTEAFF.